A single TCR beta chain is shown here with its context. No antigen is known for it. This sample is part of a study of T cell clonotyping in hematopoietic cell transplantation. The study's findings and limits: Few recipient clonotypes overlapped donors; over 95% were de novo at given depth. Higher Inverse Simpson Index values in graft donor and pretransplant recipient predicted broader posttransplant TCR diversity. Without cell sorting, CD4 versus CD8 contributions remain unresolved. Pathologically expanded recipient clonotypes increased progressively from day 30 to day 180 as diversity fell.

Measured with immunoSEQ multiplex PCR; TCRdb has only the in-frame clones, and not every one. The sample records some 14,000 clones, under 90% being singletons. The sample was PBMCs, taken 100 days after allogeneic stem cell transplant. This sequence originates from a male patient in his 50s who had an allogeneic stem cell transplant from an unrelated donor, so T cells may come from the graft donor. Some clones in this sample may be carry-over from other donors' samples.

Written as DNA, the CDR3 is TGCGCCAGCAGTGATGAGGGACTAGCGGGAGTTAATGAGCAGTTCTTC. Translating it yields CASSDEGLAGVNEQFF. The J gene is TRBJ2-1, the V gene TRBV10-1, with 14 bases matching TRBD2. CDR3 length equals 16 residues. CDR1 is WNHNN, CDR2 SYGVQD, per germline (reference sequence). J was trimmed by 7 bases and V by 3 bases; bases with no gene match: 5.